These 21 T cell receptor beta chains came from one sample sequenced in a study of OX40 agonist ivuxolimab in advanced cancers. Assay used: immunoSEQ multiplex PCR; TCRdb lists only in-frame clones, some missing. Found here are 75,000 to 90,000 clones, about 89% of them singletons; the top ten hold 10%. The sample in question was CD4+ or CD8+ T cells sorted from blood, obtained in a trial of the OX40 agonist ivuxolimab. These receptors came from an adult with an advanced solid tumor such as melanoma, head and neck, liver or kidney cancer.

J is TRBJ2-3 and V is TRBV21-1. TRBV21-1 has pseudogene status. The CDR3 consists of 15 residues. The DNA of the CDR3 is TGTGCCAGCAGCAAAGGGGGGTCCGTATCAGATACGCAGTATTTT. Translation gives CASSKGGSVSDTQYF.

The chain links TRBV5-1 to TRBJ2-7; a weak D match, TRBD2 (6 bases). The CDR3 is 15 residues long. Germline V gene sequence: CDR1 SGHRS, CDR2 YFSETQ. V was pared by 4 bases and J by 3 bases, with 17 bases between. CDR3 nucleotides: TGCGCCAGCAGCCTTCGCGGAGGGGTAAGCTACGAGCAGTACTTC. Translating gives CASSLRGGVSYEQYF.

The CDR3 DNA follows: TGTGCCAGCAGCTTAGGGTGGCGGGGGAGCACAGATACGCAGTATTTT. This translates into CASSLGWRGSTDTQYF. The J gene is TRBJ2-3, the V gene TRBV7-8; 7 positions agree with TRBD2. The V gene's germline CDR1 is SGHVS and CDR2 FQNEAQ. Unmatched junction bases numbered 4, after V lost 1 base and J lost 0 bases. The CDR3 extends over 16 amino acids.

The V and J genes are TRBV5-1 and TRBJ2-3; 8 positions match TRBD1. The length of the CDR3 is 16 residues. Germline CDR1 SGHRS, CDR2 YFSETQ. J lost 2 bases, V lost 7 bases, and 12 bases had no gene match. The DNA for the CDR3 is TGCGCCAGCGCCAGGACAGGGAGAGGAAACACAGATACGCAGTATTTT. Encoded protein: CASARTGRGNTDTQYF.

DNA of the CDR3: TGTGCCAGCAGCACACGGACCGACGGACCGCTTACAGATACGCAGTATTTT. Translating gives CASSTRTDGPLTDTQYF. This chain links TRBV9 with TRBJ2-3; D is ambiguous. The V end was cut by 4 bases, the J end by 3 bases, with 21 bases between. Germline-derived CDR1 and CDR2 are SGDLS and YYNGEE. CDR3 length: 17 amino acids.

The J gene is TRBJ2-7, the V gene TRBV7-6, with D perhaps matching TRBD2 (6 bases). V shed 4 bases and J shed 7 bases, with 26 bases lying between them. This CDR3 has 17 residues. In germline, CDR1 is SGHVS, CDR2 FNYEAQ. CDR3 amino acids: CASSSGRGATFAGEQYF. CDR3 sequence (DNA): TGTGCCAGCAGCTCCGGTAGAGGGGCGACGTTCGCGGGGGAGCAGTACTTC.

J is TRBJ2-4 and V is TRBV28; maybe TRBD2 (6 bases). Germline CDR1 is MDHEN and CDR2 is SYDVKM. Trimming stripped 3 bases from V and 7 bases from J, with 16 bases between. This CDR3 is built from 15 residues. This CDR3 is CASSFSGVRLNIQYF. CDR3 bases: TGTGCCAGCAGTTTCTCGGGAGTTCGGCTGAACATTCAGTACTTC.

This chain links TRBV10-3 with TRBJ1-1, with D possibly being TRBD1 (6 bases). This CDR3 has 13 amino acids. V was trimmed by 9 bases and J by 2 bases, leaving 13 bases between them. Germline CDR1 reads ENHRY; CDR2 reads SYGVKD. This chain's CDR3 is CAIRQDLNTEAFF. The CDR3 bases are TGTGCCATTCGACAGGACCTAAACACTGAAGCTTTCTTT.

V gene TRBV6-6 combines with J gene TRBJ1-5; D uncertain. V gave up 1 base and J gave up 4 bases, with 5 bases separating them. The CDR3 is made up of 13 amino acids. Per the germline V gene, CDR1 is MNHNY and CDR2 is SVGAGI (reference sequence). CDR3 protein: CASSYWRNQPQHF. CDR3 DNA sequence: TGTGCCAGCAGTTACTGGCGGAATCAGCCCCAGCATTTT.

The chain uses TRBV14 and TRBJ2-7, with D tentatively TRBD1 or TRBD2 (5 bases each). Per the germline V gene, CDR1 is SGHDN and CDR2 is FVKESK. Trimming took 3 bases from V and 0 from J, leaving 18 bases between them. The CDR3 extends over 17 amino acids. The CDR3 DNA sequence: TGTGCCAGCAGCCAGAAGAGGGGTGGGGATTTCTCCTACGAGCAGTACTTC. Translating gives CASSQKRGGDFSYEQYF.

The gene calls are TRBV19 and TRBJ1-5; D is possibly TRBD1 (5 bases). The length of the CDR3 is 14 residues. V lost 0 bases and J 7 bases, leaving 10 bases between the germline ends. The germline V gene encodes CDR1 LNHDA and CDR2 SQIVND (reference sequence). Here the CDR3 reads CASSIDGALQPQHF. CDR3 nucleotides: TGTGCCAGTAGTATAGATGGGGCTCTGCAGCCCCAGCATTTT. Based on the CDR3 plus reference TRBV19 and TRBJ1-5, the full variable domain is DGGITQSPKYLFRKEGQNVTLSCEQNLNHDAMYWYRQDPGQGLRLIYYSQIVNDFQKGDIAEGYSVSREKKESFPLTVTSAQKNPTAFYLCASSIDGALQPQHFGDGTRLSIL.

The rearrangement joins TRBV2 to TRBJ1-2; 10 nucleotides agree with TRBD1. Germline V gene sequence: CDR1 SNHLY, CDR2 FYNNEI. Germline trimming cut 6 bases from V and 6 bases from J; bases unmatched to any gene: 4. The CDR3 is 13 amino acids. The CDR3 DNA reads TGTGCCAGCAGAACAGACAGGGGGCATGGCTACACCTTC. It codes for CASRTDRGHGYTF.

The rearrangement links TRBV4-1 to TRBJ2-7; D may correspond to TRBD1 or TRBD2 (5 bases each). The CDR3 totals 16 residues. V lost 0 bases and J 2 bases, leaving 14 bases between the germline ends. In germline, CDR1 is MGHRA, CDR2 YSYEKL. DNA of the CDR3: TGCGCCAGCAGCCAAGAATGGGGAACGGGGCCCTACGAGCAGTACTTC. Protein: CASSQEWGTGPYEQYF.

The chain links TRBV6-1 to TRBJ2-7, with D tentatively TRBD1 (6 bases). This CDR3 has 16 residues. The V gene lost 4 bases and the J gene lost 2 bases, with 18 bases spanning the gap. Germline-derived CDR1 and CDR2 are MNHNS and SASEGT. CDR3 amino acids: CASSGTTRDKTYEQYF. The CDR3 DNA sequence: TGTGCCAGCAGTGGAACGACCCGGGACAAGACCTACGAGCAGTACTTC.

The V gene is TRBV5-8, the J gene TRBJ2-1; TRBD1 aligns across 8 bases. Trimming removed 4 bases from V and 3 bases from J; junction bases left unmatched: 3. The CDR3 covers 14 residues. Germline CDR1 is SGHTS and CDR2 is YDEGEE. For the CDR3, the DNA is TGTGCCAGCAGCCGGACAGGGAGCTACAATGAGCAGTTCTTC. It encodes CASSRTGSYNEQFF.

The V and J genes are TRBV15 and TRBJ2-5, with D perhaps TRBD2 (6 bases). Trimming shortened V by 3 bases and J by 1 base, and 9 bases separated the two germline ends. The CDR3 extends over 14 amino acids. Germline V gives CDR1 LNHNV, CDR2 YYDKDF (reference sequence). The CDR3 here is CATSRDYSQETQYF. The CDR3 bases are TGTGCCACCAGCAGGGACTATTCCCAAGAGACCCAGTACTTC.

This chain connects TRBV15 to TRBJ1-1; TRBD1 matches 8 bases. The V gene end was trimmed by 1 base and the J gene end by 5 bases; junction bases not matched to a gene: 3. Per germline, CDR1 LNHNV and CDR2 YYDKDF (reference sequence). The CDR3 sequence is 14 residues long. In DNA, the CDR3 is TGTGCCACCAGCAGAGCGAGACAGGGGACTGAAGCTTTCTTT. Its protein is CATSRARQGTEAFF.

The gene calls are TRBV7-2 and TRBJ1-3, with no clear D. The CDR3 is 15 residues long. Germline assignment: CDR1 SGHTA and CDR2 FQGNSA. The V gene lost 3 bases and the J gene lost 2 bases, with 11 bases spanning the gap. The CDR3 coding sequence is TGTGCCAGCAGCTTTCAGGCGATTGCTGGAAACACCATATATTTT. It is translated as CASSFQAIAGNTIYF. The entire variable domain, with the rest obtained from reference TRBV7-2 and TRBJ1-3, is as follows: GAGVSQSPSNKVTEKGKDVELRCDPISGHTALYWYRQSLGQGLEFLIYFQGNSAPDKSGLPSDRFSAERTGGSVSTLTIQRTQQEDSAVYLCASSFQAIAGNTIYFGEGSWLTVV.

The genes are TRBV18 and TRBJ1-1; 8 bases map to TRBD1. With V trimmed by 5 bases and J by 7 bases, 9 bases remained unmatched. The CDR3 totals 14 residues. The V gene's germline CDR1 is KGHSH and CDR2 LQKENI. The CDR3 spells CASSADRGQVEAFF. For the CDR3, the DNA is TGTGCCAGCTCAGCCGACAGGGGTCAAGTTGAAGCTTTCTTT.

The chain combines TRBV27 with TRBJ2-1; 7 positions agree with TRBD1. Germline-derived CDR1 and CDR2 are MNHEY and SMNVEV (reference sequence). CDR3 size: 16 residues. V dropped 5 bases and J dropped 5; count of bases not matched to a gene: 12. Here the CDR3 DNA reads TGTGCCAGCAGTATTTACAGGGGCCTGTTAGACAATGAGCAGTTCTTC. As protein: CASSIYRGLLDNEQFF.

This chain links TRBV29-1 with TRBJ2-1; TRBD2 agrees at 13 bases. The germline gives CDR1 SQVTM, CDR2 ANQGSEA. V lost 0 bases and J lost 6; bases outside the gene matches: 8. The CDR3 extends over 17 amino acids. This CDR3 reads CSVEDLHGLAGANEQFF. CDR3 bases: TGCAGCGTTGAAGATCTTCATGGACTAGCGGGAGCCAATGAGCAGTTCTTC.